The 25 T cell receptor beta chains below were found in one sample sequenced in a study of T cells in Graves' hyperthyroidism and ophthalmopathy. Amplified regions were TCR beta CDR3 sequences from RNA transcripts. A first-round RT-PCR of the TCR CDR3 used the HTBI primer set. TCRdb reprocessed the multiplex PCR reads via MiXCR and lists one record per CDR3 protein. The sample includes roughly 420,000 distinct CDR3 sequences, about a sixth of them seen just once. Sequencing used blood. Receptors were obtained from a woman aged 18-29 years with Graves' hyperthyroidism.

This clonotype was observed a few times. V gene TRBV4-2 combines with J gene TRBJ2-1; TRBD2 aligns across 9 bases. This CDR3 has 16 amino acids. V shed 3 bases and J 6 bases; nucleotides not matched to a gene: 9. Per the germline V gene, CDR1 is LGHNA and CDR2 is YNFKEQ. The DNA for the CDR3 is TGTGCCAGCAGCCAGGAACTAGCGGGTCCTTCCAATGAGCAGTTCTTC. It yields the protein CASSQELAGPSNEQFF.

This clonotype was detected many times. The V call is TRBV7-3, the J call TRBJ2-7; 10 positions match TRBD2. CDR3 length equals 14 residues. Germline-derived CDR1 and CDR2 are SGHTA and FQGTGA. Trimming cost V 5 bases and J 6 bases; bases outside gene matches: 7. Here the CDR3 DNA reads TGTGCCAGCAGCCCTCTAGCGGGAGAAGGCGAGCAGTACTTC. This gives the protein CASSPLAGEGEQYF.

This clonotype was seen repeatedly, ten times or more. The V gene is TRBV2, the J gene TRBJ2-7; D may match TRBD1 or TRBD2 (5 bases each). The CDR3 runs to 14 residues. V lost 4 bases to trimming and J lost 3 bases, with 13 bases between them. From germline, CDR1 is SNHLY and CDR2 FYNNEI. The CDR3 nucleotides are TGTGCCAGCAGTGGAGACTGGGGGAACTACGAGCAGTACTTC. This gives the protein CASSGDWGNYEQYF.

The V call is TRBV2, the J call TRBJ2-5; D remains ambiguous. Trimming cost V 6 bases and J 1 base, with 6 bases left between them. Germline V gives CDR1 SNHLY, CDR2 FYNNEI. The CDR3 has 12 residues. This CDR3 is CASRGFQETQYF. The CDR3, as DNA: TGTGCCAGCAGGGGTTTCCAAGAGACCCAGTACTTC. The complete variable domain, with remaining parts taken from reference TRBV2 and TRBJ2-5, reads EPEVTQTPSHQVTQMGQEVILRCVPISNHLYFYWYRQILGQKVEFLVSFYNNEISEKSEIFDDQFSVERPDGSNFTLKIRSTKLEDSAMYFCASRGFQETQYFGPGTRLLVL.

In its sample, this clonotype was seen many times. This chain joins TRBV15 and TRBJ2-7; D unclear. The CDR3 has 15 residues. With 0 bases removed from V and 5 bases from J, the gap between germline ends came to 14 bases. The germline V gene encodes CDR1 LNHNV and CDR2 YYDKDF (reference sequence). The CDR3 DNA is TGTGCCACCAGCAGAGATTTGGGTTACACCCACGAGCAGTACTTC. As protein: CATSRDLGYTHEQYF.

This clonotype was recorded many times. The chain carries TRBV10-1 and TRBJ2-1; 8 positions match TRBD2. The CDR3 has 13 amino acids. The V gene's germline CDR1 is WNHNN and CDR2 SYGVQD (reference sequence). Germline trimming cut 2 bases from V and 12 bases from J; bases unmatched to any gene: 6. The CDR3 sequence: CASSENLAGGQFF. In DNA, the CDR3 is TGCGCCAGCAGTGAGAACCTTGCGGGAGGGCAGTTCTTC.

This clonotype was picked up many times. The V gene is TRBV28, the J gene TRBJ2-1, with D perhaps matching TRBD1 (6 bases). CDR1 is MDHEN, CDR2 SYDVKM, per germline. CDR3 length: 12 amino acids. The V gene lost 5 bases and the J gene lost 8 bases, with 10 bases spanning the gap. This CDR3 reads CASSKQGDEQFF. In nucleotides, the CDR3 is TGTGCCAGCAGTAAACAGGGCGATGAGCAGTTCTTC.

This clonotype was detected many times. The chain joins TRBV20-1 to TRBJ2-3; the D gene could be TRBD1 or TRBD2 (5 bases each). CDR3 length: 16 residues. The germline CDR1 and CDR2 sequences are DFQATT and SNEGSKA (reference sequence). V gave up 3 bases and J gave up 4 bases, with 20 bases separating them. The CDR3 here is CSASGARVRRPDTQYF. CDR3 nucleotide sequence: TGCAGTGCTAGTGGAGCCAGGGTTCGGAGGCCAGATACGCAGTATTTT.

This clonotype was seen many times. The CDR3 coding sequence is TGCGCCAGCAGCTCCGGACTAGCGCTTTACAATGAGCAGTTCTTC. Its protein is CASSSGLALYNEQFF. The rearrangement links TRBV5-1 to TRBJ2-1; TRBD2 matches 9 bases. The CDR3 is 15 amino acids. The germline V gene has CDR1 SGHRS and CDR2 YFSETQ. With 3 bases clipped from V and 4 bases from J, the junction kept 5 bases outside the gene matches.

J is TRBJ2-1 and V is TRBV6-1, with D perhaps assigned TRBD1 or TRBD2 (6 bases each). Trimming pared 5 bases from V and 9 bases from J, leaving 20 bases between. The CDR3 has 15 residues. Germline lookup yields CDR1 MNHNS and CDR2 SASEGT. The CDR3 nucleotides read TGTGCCAGCAGTAGGACGGGGGCCTTATCTAGTGAGCAGTTCTTC. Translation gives CASSRTGALSSEQFF.

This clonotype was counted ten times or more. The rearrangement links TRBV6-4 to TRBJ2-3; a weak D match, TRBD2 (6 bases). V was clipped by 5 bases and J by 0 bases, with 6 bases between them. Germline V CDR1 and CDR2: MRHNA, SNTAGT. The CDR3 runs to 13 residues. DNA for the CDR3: TGTGCCAGCAGTAGCGGGAGCACAGATACGCAGTATTTT. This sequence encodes CASSSGSTDTQYF.

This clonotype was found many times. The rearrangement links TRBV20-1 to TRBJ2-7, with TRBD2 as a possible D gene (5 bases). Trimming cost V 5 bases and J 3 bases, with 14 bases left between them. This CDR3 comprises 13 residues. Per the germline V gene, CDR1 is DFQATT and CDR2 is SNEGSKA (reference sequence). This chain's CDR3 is CSAYSGWGYEQYF. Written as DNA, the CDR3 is TGCAGTGCTTATTCGGGGTGGGGCTACGAGCAGTACTTC.

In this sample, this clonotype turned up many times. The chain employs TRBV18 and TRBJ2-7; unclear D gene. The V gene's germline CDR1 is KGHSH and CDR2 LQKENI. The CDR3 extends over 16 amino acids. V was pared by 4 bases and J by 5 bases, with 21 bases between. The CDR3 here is CASSLIQANLPHEQYF. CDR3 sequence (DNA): TGTGCCAGCTCACTCATCCAGGCTAACCTCCCCCACGAGCAGTACTTC.

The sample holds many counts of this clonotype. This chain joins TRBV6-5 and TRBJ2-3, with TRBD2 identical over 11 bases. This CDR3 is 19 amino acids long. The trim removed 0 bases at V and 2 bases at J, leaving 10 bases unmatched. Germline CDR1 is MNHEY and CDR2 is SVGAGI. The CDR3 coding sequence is TGTGCCAGCAGTTACTCGGAGGGAACTAGCGGGGGACCCACAGATACGCAGTATTTT. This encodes CASSYSEGTSGGPTDTQYF.

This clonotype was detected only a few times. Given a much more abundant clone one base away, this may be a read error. DNA for the CDR3: TGTGCCAGCAGCTTGTACCTAGGCAATCAGCCCCAGCATTTT. Amino acid sequence: CASSLYLGNQPQHF. The V call is TRBV5-6, the J call TRBJ1-5, with D unresolved. Germline V gene lookup returns CDR1 SGHDT and CDR2 YYEEEE. Between the trimmed V and J ends, which lost 1 base and 2 bases, there was a span of 7 bases. The CDR3 runs to 14 residues.

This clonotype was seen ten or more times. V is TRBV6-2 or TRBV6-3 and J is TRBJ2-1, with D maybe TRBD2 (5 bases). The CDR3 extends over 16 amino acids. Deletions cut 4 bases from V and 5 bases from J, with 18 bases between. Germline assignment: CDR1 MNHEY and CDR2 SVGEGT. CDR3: CASSSAGLAEDNEQFF. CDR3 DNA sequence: TGTGCCAGCAGTTCTGCTGGTTTGGCGGAGGACAATGAGCAGTTCTTC.

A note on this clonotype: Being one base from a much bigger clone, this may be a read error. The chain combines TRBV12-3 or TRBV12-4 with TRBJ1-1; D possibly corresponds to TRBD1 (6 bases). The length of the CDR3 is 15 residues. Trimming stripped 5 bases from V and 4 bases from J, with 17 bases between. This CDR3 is CASSLRTGTLTEAFF. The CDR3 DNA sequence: TGTGCCAGCAGTCTTAGAACGGGGACACTCACTGAAGCTTTCTTT.

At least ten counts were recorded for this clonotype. CDR3 region: CASRVRGPGELFF. CDR3 in DNA: TGTGCCAGCAGGGTCAGGGGGCCCGGGGAGCTGTTTTTT. The chain recombines TRBV6-1 with TRBJ2-2; 8 bases line up with TRBD1. The CDR3 runs 13 residues. Germline CDR1 and CDR2: MNHNS and SASEGT. Germline trimming cut 6 bases from V and 6 bases from J; bases unmatched to any gene: 3.

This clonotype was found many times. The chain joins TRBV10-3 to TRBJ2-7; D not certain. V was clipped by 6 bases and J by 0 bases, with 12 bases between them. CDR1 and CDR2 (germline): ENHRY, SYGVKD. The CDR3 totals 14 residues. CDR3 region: CAISSTLSSYEQYF. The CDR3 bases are TGTGCCATCAGCTCGACACTGAGCTCCTACGAGCAGTACTTC.

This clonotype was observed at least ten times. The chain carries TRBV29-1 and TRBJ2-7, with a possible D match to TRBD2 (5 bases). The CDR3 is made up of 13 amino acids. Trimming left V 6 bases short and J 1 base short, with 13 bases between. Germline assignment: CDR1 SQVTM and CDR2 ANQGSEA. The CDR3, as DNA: TGCAGCGTCCTCAGCGGCCAGTCCTACGAGCAGTACTTC. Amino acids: CSVLSGQSYEQYF.

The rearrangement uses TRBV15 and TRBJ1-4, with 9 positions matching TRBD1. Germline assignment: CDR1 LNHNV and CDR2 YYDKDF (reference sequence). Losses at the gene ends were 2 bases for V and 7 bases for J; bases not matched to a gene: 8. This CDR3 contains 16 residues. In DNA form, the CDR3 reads TGTGCCACCAGCAGAACTATCGCGACAGGGGGTGAAAAACTGTTTTTT. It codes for CATSRTIATGGEKLFF.

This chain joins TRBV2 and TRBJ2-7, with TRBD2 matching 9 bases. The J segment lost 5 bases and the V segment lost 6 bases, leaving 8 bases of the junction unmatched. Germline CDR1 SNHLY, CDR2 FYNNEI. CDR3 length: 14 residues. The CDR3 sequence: CASSRSSGAHEQYF. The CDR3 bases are TGTGCCAGCAGCCGCTCTAGCGGGGCCCACGAGCAGTACTTC.

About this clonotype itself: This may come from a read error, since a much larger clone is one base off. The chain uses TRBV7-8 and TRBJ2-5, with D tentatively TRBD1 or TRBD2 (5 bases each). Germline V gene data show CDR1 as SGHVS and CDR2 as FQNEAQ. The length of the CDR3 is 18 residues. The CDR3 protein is CGSSRMIRGLRYQETQYF. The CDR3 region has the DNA TGTGGCAGCAGCCGGATGATCCGGGGCCTAAGATATCAAGAGACCCAGTACTTC.

The CDR3 DNA reads as TGCAGCGTTGAGATCTGGGACAGGGGTTCTGGCACTGAAGCTTTCTTT. Translating it yields CSVEIWDRGSGTEAFF. The chain recombines TRBV29-1 with TRBJ1-1, with 10 nucleotides matching TRBD1. V was pared by 3 bases and J by 4 bases, with 11 bases of the junction left unmatched. The CDR3 is 16 residues long. Germline values: CDR1 SQVTM, CDR2 ANQGSEA.

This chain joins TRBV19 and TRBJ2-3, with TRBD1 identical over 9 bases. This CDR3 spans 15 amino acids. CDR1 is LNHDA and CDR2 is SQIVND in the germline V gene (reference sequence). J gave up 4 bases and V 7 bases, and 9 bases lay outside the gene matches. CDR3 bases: TGTGCCAGTATGGGACAGGGAAAAGTGGCAGATACGCAGTATTTT. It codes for CASMGQGKVADTQYF.